This TCR beta chain was found in a study of blood T cell repertoires in COVID-19. Clones were read by immunoSEQ multiplex PCR, and TCRdb kept only the in-frame ones, dropping some. The sample has about 180,000 clones, around 85% seen once. The CDR3 is 14 residues long. After removal of 6 bases from V and 4 bases from J, the junction contained 5 bases not matched to a gene. Germline V gene sequence: CDR1 SGHAT, CDR2 FQNNGV. The chain carries TRBV11-2 and TRBJ2-2, with 7 bases matching TRBD2. The sample consisted of peripheral blood. This sequence originates from a man aged 55 to 70 with acute or convalescent COVID-19. This CDR3 is CASRISGGTGELFF. The CDR3, as DNA: TGTGCCAGCAGGATCTCGGGGGGCACCGGGGAGCTGTTTTTT.